This TCR beta chain was identified in a study of T cells in Graves' hyperthyroidism and ophthalmopathy. RNA transcripts gave rise to amplified TCR beta CDR3 regions. The primer set for the first-round RT-PCR of the TCR CDR3 was HTBI. From the multiplex PCR reads, TCRdb called clonotypes with MiXCR, one entry per CDR3 protein. The repertoire holds a few hundred thousand distinct CDR3 sequences, 17% seen once, with approximately 16% in the top ten. This CDR3 spans 16 amino acids. Trimming removed 3 bases from V and 0 bases from J, with 14 bases in between. CDR1 MDHEN and CDR2 SYDVKM come from the germline V gene.

The receptor was derived from a woman under 30 with Graves' ophthalmopathy. The specimen sequenced was blood. The chain combines TRBV28 with TRBJ1-1; D is ambiguous. DNA for the CDR3: TGTGCCAGCAGTTTTTGGTTCCGGGGTATGAACACTGAAGCTTTCTTT. Its protein product is CASSFWFRGMNTEAFF.